The 23 T cell receptor beta chains in this list originate from one sample, sequenced in a study of T cell clusters in autoimmune cytopenias. Multiplex touch-down PCR amplified TRB using TRB-A and TRB-B pools in one tube. TCRdb re-called the multiplex PCR reads and catalogs CDR3 proteins one per entry, DNA excluded. The record lists roughly 7,500 distinct CDR3 sequences, of which the ten most abundant hold about 4%. Tens of thousands of genome equivalents of blood DNA were amplified for TRB. The sample consisted of peripheral blood. The receptors here all came from a human donor with an autoimmune cytopenia or autoimmune hepatitis (not recorded which).

This sequence joins TRBV29-1 and TRBJ2-1; TCRdb proposes TRBD1, but this gene call is untestable without DNA. Germline V gene data show CDR1 as SQVTM and CDR2 as ANQGSEA. The CDR3 consists of 12 residues. This chain's CDR3 is CSVGMPGGEQFF.

Its frequency marks this clonotype as medium-sized. The J gene is TRBJ2-6, the V gene TRBV13; checking the TCRdb D call of TRBD2 is not possible without DNA. The CDR3 consists of 18 residues. Looked up from germline, CDR1 is PRHDT and CDR2 is FYEKMQ (reference sequence). The CDR3 reads CASSWILRAQSGANVLTF.

This chain uses TRBV29-1 with TRBJ2-5; lacking DNA, the TRBD1 call made by TCRdb goes unchecked. This CDR3 region has 12 residues. In germline, CDR1 is SQVTM, CDR2 ANQGSEA. The CDR3 reads CSVRGQSETQYF.

Considering frequency, this clonotype is medium-sized (0.01 to 0.1%). This chain uses TRBV19 with TRBJ1-1. CDR1 is LNHDA, CDR2 SQIVND, per germline (reference sequence). The CDR3 runs 13 residues. The CDR3 loop reads CASSIGVGTEAFF.

Measured by frequency, this clonotype is medium-sized. The chain carries TRBV12-3 or TRBV12-4 and TRBJ2-3. The CDR3 spans 16 residues. The CDR3 reads CASSLDGRASTDTQYF.

The CDR3 loop reads CASSQRHADETQYF. This sequence joins TRBV14 and TRBJ2-5. The CDR3 is 14 residues long. The germline CDR1 and CDR2 sequences are SGHDN and FVKESK.

This clonotype shows up as medium-sized by frequency. The rearrangement links TRBV5-6 to TRBJ1-4; TCRdb gives TRBD1 as the D gene, but with no DNA this cannot be confirmed. The CDR3 is made up of 14 amino acids. Germline V gives CDR1 SGHDT, CDR2 YYEEEE. CDR3 region: CASSYDRIDEKLFF.

The genes are TRBV12-3 or TRBV12-4 and TRBJ1-1; the TRBD1 assignment by TCRdb is unverifiable without DNA. This CDR3 contains 16 residues. CDR3 amino acids: CASSLGIGGRQGPAFF.

CDR3 sequence reads: CASSPGEVTQPQHF. The genes are TRBV18 and TRBJ1-5. CDR3 length equals 14 residues. Looked up from germline, CDR1 is KGHSH and CDR2 is LQKENI.

According to its frequency, this clonotype is medium-sized. The chain recombines TRBV6-5 with TRBJ1-2. The germline V gene has CDR1 MNHEY and CDR2 SVGAGI. The CDR3 extends over 13 amino acids. This CDR3 reads CASSQARNYGYTF.

This chain connects TRBV5-1 to TRBJ2-5. CDR3 length: 14 amino acids. The germline V gene has CDR1 SGHRS and CDR2 YFSETQ. The CDR3 is CASRLTGNQETQYF.

This clonotype is classed as medium-sized by frequency. The chain joins TRBV12-3 or TRBV12-4 to TRBJ2-3; TCRdb's D call, TRBD2, is unchecked because there is no DNA. The CDR3 length is 15 residues. The CDR3 protein is CASTDTSGGRDTQYF.

By frequency, this clonotype registers medium-sized (0.01 to 0.1%). This CDR3 is CAWSASFGTVAFF. The chain employs TRBV30 and TRBJ1-1. This CDR3 region has 13 residues. The V gene's germline CDR1 is GTSNPN and CDR2 SVGIG (reference sequence).

J is TRBJ2-2 and V is TRBV10-1; TCRdb indicates TRBD1, and absent DNA this call remains unverified. This CDR3 has 14 amino acids. The V gene's germline CDR1 is WNHNN and CDR2 SYGVQD (reference sequence). The CDR3 sequence: CASSETIGRGELFF.

Its frequency marks this clonotype as medium-sized. This chain links TRBV7-6 with TRBJ1-2; TCRdb's D call, TRBD1, is unchecked because there is no DNA. There are 15 residues in the CDR3. Germline lookup yields CDR1 SGHVS and CDR2 FNYEAQ. The CDR3 loop reads CASSLAPGLSGGYTF.

Frequency places this clonotype as medium-sized. The CDR3 reads CASSTNRVGNEQFF. The chain recombines TRBV19 with TRBJ2-1; there is no DNA to check the TCRdb D call of TRBD1. In germline, CDR1 is LNHDA, CDR2 SQIVND (reference sequence). CDR3 length: 14 residues. The whole variable domain, remainder taken from reference TRBV19 and TRBJ2-1, is DGGITQSPKYLFRKEGQNVTLSCEQNLNHDAMYWYRQDPGQGLRLIYYSQIVNDFQKGDIAEGYSVSREKKESFPLTVTSAQKNPTAFYLCASSTNRVGNEQFFGPGTRLTVL.

The J gene is TRBJ1-4, the V gene TRBV20-1. This CDR3 contains 16 residues. Per germline, CDR1 DFQATT and CDR2 SNEGSKA (reference sequence). CDR3 sequence: CSARDRNGGVGEKLFF.

The chain combines TRBV5-1 with TRBJ2-5; TCRdb designates TRBD1, a call that cannot be tested without DNA. From germline, CDR1 is SGHRS and CDR2 YFSETQ. CDR3 size: 18 residues. CDR3 sequence reads: CASSLFLGEAPGKETQYF. Drawing the rest from reference TRBV5-1 and TRBJ2-5, the complete variable domain is KAGVTQTPRYLIKTRGQQVTLSCSPISGHRSVSWYQQTPGQGLQFLFEYFSETQRNKGNFPGRFSGRQFSNSRSEMNVSTLELGDSALYLCASSLFLGEAPGKETQYFGPGTRLLVL.

This clonotype shows up as medium-sized by frequency. The genes are TRBV30 and TRBJ2-6; no DNA is available, so the TRBD1 call from TCRdb remains unchecked. Germline V gene data show CDR1 as GTSNPN and CDR2 as SVGIG (reference sequence). This CDR3 region has 15 residues. The CDR3 sequence: CAYPLGGSGANVLTF.

This chain links TRBV12-3 or TRBV12-4 with TRBJ1-1. This CDR3 spans 13 amino acids. CDR3 sequence reads: CASSHTPATEAFF.

The genes are TRBV27 and TRBJ1-2; the TCRdb D gene call, TRBD1, has no DNA to confirm it. CDR1 and CDR2 from the germline V gene are MNHEY and SMNVEV (reference sequence). The CDR3 runs 15 residues. CDR3 sequence reads: CASSPRTGVNYGYTF.

In terms of frequency, this clonotype is medium-sized. The chain couples TRBV6-2 or TRBV6-3 to TRBJ1-6; with no DNA, the TCRdb D assignment of TRBD1 cannot be verified. The CDR3 loop spans 13 amino acids. The germline V gene has CDR1 MNHEY and CDR2 SVGEGT. CDR3 residues: CASRGTGASPLHF.

The gene calls are TRBV14 and TRBJ1-6. Germline-derived CDR1 and CDR2 are SGHDN and FVKESK. The CDR3 is made up of 14 amino acids. The CDR3 region is CASSPRIGGTPLHF.